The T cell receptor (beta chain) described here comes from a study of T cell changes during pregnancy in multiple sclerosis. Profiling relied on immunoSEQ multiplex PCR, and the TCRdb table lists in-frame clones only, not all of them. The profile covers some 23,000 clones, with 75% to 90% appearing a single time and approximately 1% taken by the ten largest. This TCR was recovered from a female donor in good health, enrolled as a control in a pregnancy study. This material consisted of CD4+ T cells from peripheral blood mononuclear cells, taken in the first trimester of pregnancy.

The CDR3: CASTLQGFTGELFF. The CDR3 coding sequence is TGTGCCAGCACCTTACAGGGGTTTACCGGGGAGCTGTTTTTT. This chain uses TRBV27 with TRBJ2-2, with 7 bases aligning to TRBD1. The germline V gene encodes CDR1 MNHEY and CDR2 SMNVEV (reference sequence). V lost 7 bases to trimming and J lost 5 bases; unmatched junction nucleotides: 7. The CDR3 has 14 residues.